This T cell receptor beta chain was recorded in a study of cytomegalovirus exposure and HLA in healthy donors. Study-wide results and limits: While the bulk of TCR sequences proved rare, some public TCRs turned up in many donors.

PCR employed 60 Vbeta and 13 Jbeta primers. Only in-frame clones appear in the TCRdb table, and some are missing; sequencing was by immunoSEQ multiplex PCR. In the table there are some 99,000 clones, under 90% of which are singletons. Trimming removed 1 base from V and 6 bases from J; junction bases left unmatched: 13. Germline CDR1 and CDR2: LNHNV and YYDKDF (reference sequence). The CDR3 runs to 19 residues. Worth noting for this clone: Its antigen is not known.

Material for sequencing was PBMCs. The TCR originated in a woman in her twenties or thirties in good health and CMV-seronegative. J is TRBJ2-2 and V is TRBV15; the match to TRBD1 covers 11 bases. CDR3 sequence: CATSRGQTDRGRLPGELFF. Here the CDR3 DNA reads TGTGCCACCAGCAGAGGACAGACGGACAGGGGGCGCCTACCCGGGGAGCTGTTTTTT.